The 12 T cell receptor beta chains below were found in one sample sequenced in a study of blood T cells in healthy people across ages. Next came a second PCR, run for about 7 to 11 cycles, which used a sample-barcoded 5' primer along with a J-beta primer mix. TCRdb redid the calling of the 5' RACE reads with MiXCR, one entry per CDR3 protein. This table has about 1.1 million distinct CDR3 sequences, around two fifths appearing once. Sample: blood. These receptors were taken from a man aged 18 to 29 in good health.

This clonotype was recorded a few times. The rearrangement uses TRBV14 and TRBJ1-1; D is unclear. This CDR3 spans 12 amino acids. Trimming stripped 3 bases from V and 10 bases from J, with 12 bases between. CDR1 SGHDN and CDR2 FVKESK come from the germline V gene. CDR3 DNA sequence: TGTGCCAGCAGCCAGACATCTAGCGGAGCTTTCTTT. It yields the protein CASSQTSSGAFF. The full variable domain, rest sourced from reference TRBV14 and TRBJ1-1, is EAGVTQFPSHSVIEKGQTVTLRCDPISGHDNLYWYRRVMGKEIKFLLHFVKESKQDESGMPNNRFLAERTGGTYSTLKVQPAELEDSGVYFCASSQTSSGAFFGQGTRLTVV.

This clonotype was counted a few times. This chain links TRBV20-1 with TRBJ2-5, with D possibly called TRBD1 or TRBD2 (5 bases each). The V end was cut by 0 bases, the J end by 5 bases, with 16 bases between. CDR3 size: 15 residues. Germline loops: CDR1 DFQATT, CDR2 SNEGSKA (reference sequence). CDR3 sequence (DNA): TGCAGTGCTAGAGATGTCAGGGAGAGGGCCGAGACCCAGTACTTC. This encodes CSARDVRERAETQYF.

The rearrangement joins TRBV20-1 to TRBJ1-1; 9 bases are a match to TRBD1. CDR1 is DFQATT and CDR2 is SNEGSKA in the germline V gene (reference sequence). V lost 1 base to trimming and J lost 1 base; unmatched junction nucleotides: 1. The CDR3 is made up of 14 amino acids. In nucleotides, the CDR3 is TGCAGTGCTAGAGGGGACAGGGCGAACACTGAAGCTTTCTTT. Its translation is CSARGDRANTEAFF.

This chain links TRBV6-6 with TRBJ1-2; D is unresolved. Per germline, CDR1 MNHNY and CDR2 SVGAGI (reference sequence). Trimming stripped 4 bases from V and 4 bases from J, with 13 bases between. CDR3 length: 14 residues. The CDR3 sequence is CASSSPSRVYGYTF. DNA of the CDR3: TGTGCCAGCAGTTCCCCCAGTCGGGTCTATGGCTACACCTTC.

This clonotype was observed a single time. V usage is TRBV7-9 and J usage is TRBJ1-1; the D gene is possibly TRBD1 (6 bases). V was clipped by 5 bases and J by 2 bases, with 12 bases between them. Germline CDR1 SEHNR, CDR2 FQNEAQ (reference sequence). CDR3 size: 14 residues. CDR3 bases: TGTGCCAGCAGCGGATGGACAGCCAACACTGAAGCTTTCTTT. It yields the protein CASSGWTANTEAFF.

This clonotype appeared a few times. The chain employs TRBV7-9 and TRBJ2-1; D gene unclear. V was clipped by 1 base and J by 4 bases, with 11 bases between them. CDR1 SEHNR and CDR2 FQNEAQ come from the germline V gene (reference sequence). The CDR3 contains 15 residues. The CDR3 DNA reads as TGTGCCAGCAGCTTAGTTTCCCTGGTATACAATGAGCAGTTCTTC. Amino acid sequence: CASSLVSLVYNEQFF.

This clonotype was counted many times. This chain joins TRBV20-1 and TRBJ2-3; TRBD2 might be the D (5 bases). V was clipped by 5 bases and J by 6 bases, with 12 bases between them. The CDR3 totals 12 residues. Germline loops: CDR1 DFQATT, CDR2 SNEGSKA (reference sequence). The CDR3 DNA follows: TGCAGTGCTGGGAGACCCCCGGATACGCAGTATTTT. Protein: CSAGRPPDTQYF.

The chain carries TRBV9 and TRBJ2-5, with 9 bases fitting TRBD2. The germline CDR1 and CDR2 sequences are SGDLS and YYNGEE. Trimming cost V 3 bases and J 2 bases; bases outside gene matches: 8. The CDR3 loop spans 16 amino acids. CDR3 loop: CASSGGAGGPQETQYF. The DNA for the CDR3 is TGTGCCAGCAGCGGGGGAGCGGGGGGACCTCAAGAGACCCAGTACTTC.

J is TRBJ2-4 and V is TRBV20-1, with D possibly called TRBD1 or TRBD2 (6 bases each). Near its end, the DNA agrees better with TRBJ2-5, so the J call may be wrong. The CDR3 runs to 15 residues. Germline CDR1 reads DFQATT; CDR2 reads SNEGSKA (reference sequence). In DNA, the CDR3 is TGCAGTGCCGAGACTCCGGGGGCCCTGCAAGAGACCCAGTACTTC. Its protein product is CSAETPGALQETQYF.

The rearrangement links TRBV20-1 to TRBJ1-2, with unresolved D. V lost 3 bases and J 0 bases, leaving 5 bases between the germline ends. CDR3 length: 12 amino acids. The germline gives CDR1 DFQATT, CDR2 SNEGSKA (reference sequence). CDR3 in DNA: TGCAGTGCTAGTCGGTCTAACTATGGCTACACCTTC. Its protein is CSASRSNYGYTF.

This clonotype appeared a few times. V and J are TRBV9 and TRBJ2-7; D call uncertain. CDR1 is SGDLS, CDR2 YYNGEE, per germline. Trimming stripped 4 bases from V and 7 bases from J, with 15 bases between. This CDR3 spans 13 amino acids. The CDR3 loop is CASSLSLPNEQYF. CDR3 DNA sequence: TGTGCCAGCAGCTTAAGTCTTCCGAATGAGCAGTACTTC.

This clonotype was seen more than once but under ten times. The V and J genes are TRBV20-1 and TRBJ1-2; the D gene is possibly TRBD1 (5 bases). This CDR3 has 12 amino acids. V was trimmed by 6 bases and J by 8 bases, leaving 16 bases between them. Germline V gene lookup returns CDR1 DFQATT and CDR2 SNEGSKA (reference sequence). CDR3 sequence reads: CSALGTGGGYTF. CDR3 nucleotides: TGCAGTGCCTTGGGCACAGGAGGAGGCTACACCTTC.